This TCR beta chain was captured in a study of monozygotic twins with inflammatory bowel disease. Total RNA input per TCR library was around 3,500 ng. TCRdb reprocessed the 5' RACE reads, keeping one entry per CDR3 protein, no DNA. The sample table includes 200,000 to 250,000 distinct CDR3 sequences. Germline lookup yields CDR1 SGHTA and CDR2 FQGNSA. CDR3 size: 15 residues. Specimen: blood. The chain combines TRBV7-2 with TRBJ2-5; the TCRdb call, TRBD1, lacks DNA for checking. This TCR was sampled from a human donor with ulcerative colitis or Crohn's disease, or a healthy co-twin of an affected twin (not recorded which). The CDR3 reads CASSLAGQGRETQYF.